This T cell receptor beta chain emerged from a study of cytomegalovirus exposure and HLA in healthy donors. This clone was detected a few times. The study ran its PCR with 60 Vbeta and 13 Jbeta primers. Produced via immunoSEQ multiplex PCR; TCRdb's table is partial and in-frame only. The sample includes more than 85,000 clones, 55% to 80% of them seen just once. The TCR comes from a female donor in good health and CMV-seronegative. Sequencing was performed on PBMCs.

The CDR3: CASSSRVGYTF. In DNA form, the CDR3 reads TGTGCCAGCAGCTCCAGGGTTGGCTACACCTTC. The chain employs TRBV5-8 and TRBJ1-2; D might be TRBD1 (5 bases). CDR1 is SGHTS, CDR2 YDEGEE, per germline. V dropped 3 bases and J dropped 7 bases, with 7 bases sitting between them. The CDR3 has 11 residues.